This T cell receptor (beta chain) was recorded in a study of cytomegalovirus exposure and HLA in healthy donors. Study-wide points: A cluster of highly shared sequence variants was likely a sequencing artifact. Presence/absence analyses assumed roughly uniform sequencing depth across donors.

With 60 Vbeta and 13 Jbeta primers, the PCR was carried out. Profiled with immunoSEQ multiplex PCR; TCRdb holds only in-frame clones, not every one. The sample holds around 86,000 clones, less than 8% seen once. The trim removed 0 bases at V and 9 bases at J, leaving 5 bases unmatched. The CDR3 contains 15 residues. Germline V gene data show CDR1 as SGHNT and CDR2 as YYREEE (reference sequence). This clone was counted only a few times. The antigen is undetermined. This clonotype was obtained from a man between 45 and 60 years old in good health and CMV-seronegative. Material: PBMCs. The V gene is TRBV5-4, the J gene TRBJ2-1, with 11 nucleotides matching TRBD2. The CDR3 spells CASSLGLAGGSEQFF. The DNA of the CDR3 is TGTGCCAGCAGCTTGGGCCTAGCGGGAGGATCTGAGCAGTTCTTC.